This T cell receptor (beta chain) comes out of a study of T cell responses to AZD1222 COVID-19 vaccine. The study, taken as a whole, reports: Clonal diversity was possibly underestimated, and white British individuals and females predominated among donors. Among spike-specific TCRs, nearly half reportedly target unmutated variant regions. Among AZD1222 vaccinees, only 5 to 7 were seropositive at baseline. The study found vaccine-associated CD4 TCRs spanning spike, dominant at 160-218 and 743-854.

There are 14 residues in the CDR3. The germline V gene has CDR1 SQVTM and CDR2 ANQGSEA. Trimming stripped 4 bases from V and 10 bases from J, with 21 bases between. Data came from immunoSEQ multiplex PCR; TCRdb stores just in-frame clones and leaves some out. The table shows tens of thousands of clones, with 90% occurring only once. Notes on this clone: As yet, its antigen is unknown.

The clonotype comes from an adult who received the AZD1222 COVID-19 vaccine. The specimen was peripheral blood, collected 28 days after the second AZD1222 dose. The chain couples TRBV29-1 to TRBJ2-3, with a tentative D call TRBD2 (7 bases). The CDR3 sequence is CSVVAGVGGGAQYF. CDR3 sequence (DNA): TGCAGCGTTGTTGCGGGGGTCGGAGGGGGTGCGCAGTATTTT.